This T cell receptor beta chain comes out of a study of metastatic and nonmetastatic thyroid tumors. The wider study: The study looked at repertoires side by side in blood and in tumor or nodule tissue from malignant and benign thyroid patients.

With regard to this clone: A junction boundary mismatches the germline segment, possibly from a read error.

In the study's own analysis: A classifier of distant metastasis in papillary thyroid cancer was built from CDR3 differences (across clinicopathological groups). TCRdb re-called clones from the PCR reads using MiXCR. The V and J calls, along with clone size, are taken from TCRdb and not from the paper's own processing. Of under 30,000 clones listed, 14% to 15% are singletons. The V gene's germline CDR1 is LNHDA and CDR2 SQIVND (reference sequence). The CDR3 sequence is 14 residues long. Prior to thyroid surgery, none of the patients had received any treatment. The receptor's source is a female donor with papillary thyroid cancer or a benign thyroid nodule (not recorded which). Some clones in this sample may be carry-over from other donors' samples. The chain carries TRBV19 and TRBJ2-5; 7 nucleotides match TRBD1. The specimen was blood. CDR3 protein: CASIPGQARETQYF. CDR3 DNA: TGTGCCAGTATTCCCGGACAGGCGCGTGAGACCCAGTACTTT.